The T cell receptor (beta chain) under discussion was sequenced for a study of shared clonotypes between healthy human individuals. Trimming removed 3 bases from V and 6 bases from J; junction bases left unmatched: 32. Germline V lookup: CDR1 MNHEY, CDR2 SMNVEV (reference sequence). CDR3 length: 24 residues. Details on this clone: What it binds is unknown.

Measured with immunoSEQ multiplex PCR; TCRdb has only the in-frame clones, and not every one. The table has approximately 840,000 clones, 96% seen once. Findings of the study overall: Memory subsets generally showed smaller estimated richness than naive subsets did. Clonotypes not shared had lower generation probabilities than those common to all four donors.

As defined, naive CD8 cells were CD45RO-negative and positively selected for CCR7, with terminally differentiated effector memory CD45RA+ cells excluded. Donors had no recently reported acute infections or vaccinations and were HIV-negative. This clonotype originated in a man under 40 in good health. The chain is built from TRBV27 and TRBJ2-1; 10 nucleotides align to TRBD1. The sequenced material came from naive CD8+ T cells sorted from blood. CDR3 sequence reads: CASSLLTLLPGTGDELRLSNEQFF. The CDR3 bases are TGTGCCAGCAGTTTGCTAACGCTGTTGCCCGGGACAGGGGACGAACTTAGGCTTAGCAATGAGCAGTTCTTC.